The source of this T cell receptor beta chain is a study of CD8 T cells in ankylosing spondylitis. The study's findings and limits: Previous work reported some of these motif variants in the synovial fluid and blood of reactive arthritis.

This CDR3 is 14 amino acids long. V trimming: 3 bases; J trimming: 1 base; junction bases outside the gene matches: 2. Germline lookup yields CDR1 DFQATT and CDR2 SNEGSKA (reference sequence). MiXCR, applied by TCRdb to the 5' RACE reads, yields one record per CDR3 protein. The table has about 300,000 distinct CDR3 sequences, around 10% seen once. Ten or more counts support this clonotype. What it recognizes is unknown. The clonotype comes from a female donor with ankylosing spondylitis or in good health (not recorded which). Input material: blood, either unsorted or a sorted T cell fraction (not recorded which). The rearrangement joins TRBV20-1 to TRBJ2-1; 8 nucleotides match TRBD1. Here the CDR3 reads CSARDRASYNEQFF. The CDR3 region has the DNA TGCAGTGCTAGGGACAGGGCATCCTACAATGAGCAGTTCTTC.